This TCR beta chain was sequenced in a study of Ad26.COV2.S vaccination and SARS-CoV-2 variants. The table came from immunoSEQ multiplex PCR; TCRdb's copy has only in-frame clones and leaves some out. Here the sample spans over 450,000 clones, roughly nine tenths being singletons. Treatment denoted: roughly 18 received Ad26.COV2.S at low or high dose, single or two shots; roughly five received placebo; per-sample allocation not given. Day 63 after the first vaccine or placebo injection was the time point for sampling. Sample: peripheral blood, taken in a trial of Ad26.COV2.S vaccine versus placebo. The receptor was isolated from a person aged 18-65 years who received the Ad26.COV2.S COVID-19 vaccine or a placebo.

The CDR3 region is CASSLAVGSLPNEQFF. CDR3 coding DNA: TGTGCCAGCAGCTTAGCGGTCGGGAGCTTGCCCAATGAGCAGTTCTTC. The chain uses TRBV7-9 and TRBJ2-1; a weak D match, TRBD2 (6 bases). Germline CDR1 and CDR2: SEHNR and FQNEAQ (reference sequence). The V end was cut by 0 bases, the J end by 6 bases, with 15 bases between. The CDR3 runs 16 residues.